Below are 9 T cell receptor beta chains sequenced from a single sample in a study of T cell changes during pregnancy in multiple sclerosis. Assay used: immunoSEQ multiplex PCR; TCRdb lists only in-frame clones, some missing. This repertoire shows over 55,000 clones, 80% to 95% found once; its top ten account for roughly 2.2%. Source: peripheral blood, taken in the first trimester of pregnancy. The receptors here all came from a female donor with multiple sclerosis, enrolled in a pregnancy study.

The V call is TRBV19, the J call TRBJ1-1, with D possibly being TRBD1 (5 bases). Trimming removed 7 bases at V and 5 bases at J, with 17 bases between. The CDR3 consists of 14 residues. Germline V gives CDR1 LNHDA, CDR2 SQIVND (reference sequence). As DNA, the CDR3 is TGTGCCAGTATTCCCAGGGCTCGGCCGACTGAAGCTTTCTTT. It translates to CASIPRARPTEAFF.

V usage is TRBV23-1 and J usage is TRBJ2-7; D call uncertain. TRBV23-1 carries the ORF label, with uncertain function. Trimming shortened V by 6 bases and J by 5 bases, and 8 bases separated the two germline ends. The CDR3 loop spans 11 amino acids. The CDR3, as DNA: TGCGCCAGCAGCCCCCACAACGAGCAGTACTTC. Translation gives CASSPHNEQYF.

This rearrangement joins TRBV19 to TRBJ2-1, with 7 bases that match TRBD2. V shed 4 bases, J shed 0 bases, and the junction held 3 bases outside the gene matches. Germline values: CDR1 LNHDA, CDR2 SQIVND (reference sequence). This CDR3 is 15 amino acids long. This CDR3 is CASSTLADSYNEQFF. For the CDR3, the DNA is TGTGCCAGTAGTACTCTAGCGGACTCCTACAATGAGCAGTTCTTC.

In its sample, this clone is medium-sized. The chain uses TRBV25-1 and TRBJ1-2; TRBD1 aligns across 10 bases. The CDR3 is 15 amino acids. The germline V gene has CDR1 MGHDK and CDR2 SYGVNS. J was trimmed by 6 bases and V by 2 bases; bases with no gene match: 6. The CDR3 DNA reads as TGTGCCAGCAGTGAACCCGGGACAGGGGTGGATGGCTACACCTTC. This encodes CASSEPGTGVDGYTF.

The V and J genes are TRBV27 and TRBJ2-5; 12 positions agree with TRBD1. Looked up from germline, CDR1 is MNHEY and CDR2 is SMNVEV (reference sequence). CDR3 size: 15 residues. V gave up 1 base and J gave up 4 bases; unmatched junction bases: 1. CDR3 sequence (DNA): TGTGCCAGCAGTTTATGGGACAGGGGGCGAGAGACCCAGTACTTC. This sequence encodes CASSLWDRGRETQYF.

The gene calls are TRBV5-8 and TRBJ2-5, with a tentative D call TRBD2 (5 bases). Trimming shortened V by 6 bases and J by 6 bases, and 18 bases separated the two germline ends. The CDR3 length is 14 residues. Germline CDR1 SGHTS, CDR2 YDEGEE. CDR3 nucleotide sequence: TGTGCCAGCACCTCCACTAGTAATCGTAAGACCCAGTACTTC. The encoded protein is CASTSTSNRKTQYF.

The V and J genes are TRBV25-1 and TRBJ2-7, with 13 bases identical to TRBD2. This CDR3 contains 16 residues. The V and J ends lost 10 bases and 1 base, in that order; junction bases with no gene match: 10. Germline CDR1 reads MGHDK; CDR2 reads SYGVNS. The CDR3 DNA reads as TGTGCCACCTCACCTCGACTAGCGGGGGGATCCTACGAGCAGTACTTC. This gives the protein CATSPRLAGGSYEQYF.

The chain links TRBV7-6 to TRBJ1-3; 9 positions agree with TRBD1. This CDR3 spans 19 amino acids. The germline V gene has CDR1 SGHVS and CDR2 FNYEAQ. V shed 2 bases and J 3 bases; nucleotides not matched to a gene: 14. The CDR3 DNA sequence: TGTGCCAGCAGCTTAAGTTTTAGAGGGACAGGGATCCGTGGAAACACCATATATTTT. This gives the protein CASSLSFRGTGIRGNTIYF.

This rearrangement joins TRBV6-1 to TRBJ1-4, with a tentative D call TRBD1 (6 bases). V lost 4 bases and J lost 4, with 22 bases in between. Germline V CDR1 and CDR2: MNHNS, SASEGT. CDR3 length: 18 residues. The CDR3 bases are TGTGCCAGCAGTGTTTGGACAGACCCCGAATCGGGTAATGAAAAACTGTTTTTT. This gives the protein CASSVWTDPESGNEKLFF.